This is a list of T cell receptor beta chains from one sample in a study of T cells after yellow fever vaccination. In TCRdb, the 5' RACE reads were re-called with MiXCR into one record per CDR3 protein. Counted here are about 580,000 distinct CDR3 sequences, 17% occurring once; the ten biggest clones make up 17%. Sequenced material: PBMCs, taken less than 6 days after the first yellow fever vaccination. These receptors came from a man aged 18-30 years who received the YFV17D yellow fever vaccine. Each CDR3 is given with its conserved first and last residue. Fields, in order: D gene, clone size, V gene, J gene, CDR3 DNA, CDR3 protein. D genes are given only for firm matches. Only some rows state a clone size, as once, few, many or a class for expanded clones.

D: .
size: .
V: TRBV12-3/TRBV12-4
J: TRBJ1-3
DNA: TGTGCCAGCAGAACCTCTGGAAACACCATATATTTT
CDR3: CASRTSGNTIYF

D: TRBD2
size: .
V: TRBV10-3
J: TRBJ2-5
DNA: TGTGCCATCGGACTAGCGGGGGCCGAAGAGACCCAGTACTTC
CDR3: CAIGLAGAEETQYF

D: .
size: .
V: TRBV20-1
J: TRBJ1-5
DNA: TGCAGTGCTAGAGCTTCGGGTTATAGCAATCAGCCCCAGCATTTT
CDR3: CSARASGYSNQPQHF

D: TRBD2
size: many
V: TRBV4-2
J: TRBJ2-3
DNA: TGTGCCAGCAGCGGATCAGCGGGGGGGCCAGATACGCAGTATTTT
CDR3: CASSGSAGGPDTQYF

D: .
size: .
V: TRBV29-1
J: TRBJ1-1
DNA: TGCAGCGTTGGACGCCCGAACACTGAAGCTTTCTTT
CDR3: CSVGRPNTEAFF

D: TRBD1
size: .
V: TRBV6-6
J: TRBJ1-1
DNA: TGTGCCAGCAGGTGGACAGGGCCCACTGAAGCTTTCTTT
CDR3: CASRWTGPTEAFF

D: TRBD1
size: few
V: TRBV4-1
J: TRBJ1-5
DNA: TGCGCCAGCAGCCAATCGACAGGGGGCGCGGGACAGCCCCAGCATTTT
CDR3: CASSQSTGGAGQPQHF

D: .
size: .
V: TRBV28
J: TRBJ1-1
DNA: TGTGCCAGCAGTTACGAATTCCGGGGCGGGAGGACTGAAGCTTTCTTT
CDR3: CASSYEFRGGRTEAFF

D: TRBD1
size: .
V: TRBV19
J: TRBJ1-1
DNA: TGTGCCAGTGGACAGGGTGTTGAAGCTTTCTTT
CDR3: CASGQGVEAFF

D: .
size: few
V: TRBV12-3/TRBV12-4
J: TRBJ1-2
DNA: TGTGCCAGCAGTTTGAAAATGGGGGGAATCAACTATGGCTACACCTTC
CDR3: CASSLKMGGINYGYTF

D: TRBD2
size: few
V: TRBV12-3/TRBV12-4
J: TRBJ2-1
DNA: TGTGCCAGCAGTGCGACCGGACTAGCGGGCAACAATGAGCAGTTCTTC
CDR3: CASSATGLAGNNEQFF

D: TRBD1
size: .
V: TRBV27
J: TRBJ2-1
DNA: TGTGCCAGCAGTTCCCCTCGTACCGGGACAGGGGAATTGGATGAGCAGTTCTTC
CDR3: CASSSPRTGTGELDEQFF

D: .
size: .
V: TRBV27
J: TRBJ2-1
DNA: TGTGCCAGCAGTTTAGGAGAAGGAAATGAGCAGTTCTTC
CDR3: CASSLGEGNEQFF

D: .
size: many
V: TRBV12-3/TRBV12-4
J: TRBJ2-5
DNA: TGTGCCAGCAGTCAGGGGTTGGAGACCCAGTACTTC
CDR3: CASSQGLETQYF

D: .
size: .
V: TRBV9
J: TRBJ2-7
DNA: TGTGCCAGCAGGTCCCTCGGCGGCCGAGCGGGCTCCTACGAGCAGTACTTC
CDR3: CASRSLGGRAGSYEQYF

D: .
size: few
V: TRBV20-1
J: TRBJ1-5
DNA: TGCAGTGCTAGAGGGGCAGGGAACCAGCATTTT
CDR3: CSARGAGNQHF

D: .
size: many
V: TRBV6-4
J: TRBJ2-2
DNA: TGTGCCAGCAGTGACTCGATTGAGGGGGAGCTGTTTTTT
CDR3: CASSDSIEGELFF

D: .
size: .
V: TRBV3-1
J: TRBJ2-2
DNA: TGTGCCAGCAGCCAAAGGGCGATTCTCCGGGACTCCGCGAACACCGGGGAGCTGTTTTTT
CDR3: CASSQRAILRDSANTGELFF

D: .
size: few
V: TRBV20-1
J: TRBJ2-3
DNA: TGCAGTGCTAGCGGGGCAGATACGCAGTATTTT
CDR3: CSASGADTQYF

D: .
size: .
V: TRBV7-2
J: TRBJ2-2
DNA: TGTGCCAGCAGTGCTCAGGCTGGGCCGCTGTTTTTT
CDR3: CASSAQAGPLFF

D: .
size: .
V: TRBV12-3/TRBV12-4
J: TRBJ2-3
DNA: TGTGCCAGCAGTGCCCCGTCGGCAGATACGCAGTATTTT
CDR3: CASSAPSADTQYF

D: .
size: .
V: TRBV5-1
J: TRBJ1-6
DNA: TGCGCCAGCAGCACGGGGACCCAGAGATCACCCCTCCACTTT
CDR3: CASSTGTQRSPLHF

D: TRBD2
size: many
V: TRBV7-9
J: TRBJ2-3
DNA: TGTGCCAGCAGCTTCCCAGCGGGGTATGATACGCAGTATTTT
CDR3: CASSFPAGYDTQYF

D: TRBD1
size: many
V: TRBV6-5
J: TRBJ1-5
DNA: TGTGCCAGCAGTTTCGACAGGGGCCAGCCCCAGCATTTT
CDR3: CASSFDRGQPQHF

D: .
size: few
V: TRBV12-5
J: TRBJ2-3
DNA: TGTGCTAGTGGGCTTACTAGCTCCACAGATACGCAGTATTTT
CDR3: CASGLTSSTDTQYF

D: .
size: .
V: TRBV12-3/TRBV12-4
J: TRBJ2-3
DNA: TGTGCCAGCACCCATACCGGGCTCACAGATACGCAGTATTTT
CDR3: CASTHTGLTDTQYF